These T cell receptor beta chains were read from a single sample in a study of blood T cell repertoires in COVID-19. Generated by immunoSEQ multiplex PCR, the TCRdb table keeps only in-frame clones and is missing some. Of a few hundred thousand clones listed, roughly 85% are singletons. Sequencing input: PBMCs or T cells enriched from blood (not recorded which). Receptors were obtained from a man in his forties or fifties who had recovered from COVID-19. The conserved cysteine and the conserved F or W are not part of the CDR3 here.

>TRBV5-5
ASSLARTSISYNEQF
>TRBV5-1
ASRGGFSYNEQF
>TRBV5-1
ASSLGGSWSNEQF
>TRBV4-2
ASSDQTSGLYNEQF
>TRBV7-8
ASSLRREGDGFRTGELF
>TRBV6-4
ASSDGTGNSPLH
>TRBV7-2
ASSLGTSFNEQF
>TRBV24-1
ATSASGASYEQY
>TRBV7-8
ASSPGSGAGSREQY
>TRBV18
ASSRTGLAGYNEQF
>TRBV12-3/TRBV12-4
ASSTSGGGYT
>TRBV12-3/TRBV12-4
ASTRGGGYT
>TRBV3-1/TRBV3-2
ASSPRQGPSNSPLH
>TRBV9
ASSVTSGSIYEQY
>TRBV19
ASRRTGSSYEQY
>TRBV24-1
ATREYEQY
>TRBV5-1
ASSPGGDSYQPQH
>TRBV9
ASSARTSSGTDTQY
>TRBV19
ASSDRDGRADTIY
>TRBV7-8
ASSSRTPGQGSYNEQF